This TCR beta chain was recovered during a study of early T cells in non-severe SARS-CoV-2 infection. The trim removed 5 bases at V and 0 bases at J, leaving 6 bases unmatched. The CDR3 spans 16 residues. The germline V gene encodes CDR1 MNHEY and CDR2 SVGAGI. Of note for this clonotype: Its cognate antigen is unknown.

Study-level points and caveats: Matches to VDJdb favored anti-spike CD8 responses and missed private and CD4 specificities.

TCRdb re-analysed the 5' RACE reads in MiXCR, keeping a single row per CDR3 protein. The sample holds 90,000 to 130,000 distinct CDR3 sequences, 10% to 15% seen once. The chain is built from TRBV6-5 and TRBJ1-3; 8 bases match TRBD1. The sample in question was whole blood, obtained at baseline. The receptor's source is an adult who was a healthcare worker with PCR-confirmed SARS-CoV-2 infection or an uninfected control (not recorded which). In nucleotides, the CDR3 is TGTGCCAGCAGTATCTTAGACAGGGGCTCTGGAAACACCATATATTTT. Its protein product is CASSILDRGSGNTIYF.